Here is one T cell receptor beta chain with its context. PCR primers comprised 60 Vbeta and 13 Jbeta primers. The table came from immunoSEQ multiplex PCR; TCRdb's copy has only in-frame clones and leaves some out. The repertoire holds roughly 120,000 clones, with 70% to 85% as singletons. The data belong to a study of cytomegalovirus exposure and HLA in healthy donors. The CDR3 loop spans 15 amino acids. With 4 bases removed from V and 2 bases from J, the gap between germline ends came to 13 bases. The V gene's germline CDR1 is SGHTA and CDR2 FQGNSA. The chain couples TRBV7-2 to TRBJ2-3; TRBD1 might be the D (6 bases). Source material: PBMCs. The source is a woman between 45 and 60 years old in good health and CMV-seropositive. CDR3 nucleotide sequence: TGTGCCAGCAGCTCAAGACAGGCGTTCACAGATACGCAGTATTTT. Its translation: CASSSRQAFTDTQYF.